Described below is a single T cell receptor beta chain sequence and its context. This sample is drawn from a study of blood T cell repertoires in COVID-19. Overall study: The United States, Italy and Spain provided the acute and convalescent COVID-19 samples. In each case, the material was cDNA or gDNA derived from T cells, B-cell-depleted T cells, or PBMCs.

Per the authors' pipeline: The authors estimated nucleated cell counts from reference gene primer amplification. Assay used: immunoSEQ multiplex PCR; TCRdb lists only in-frame clones, some missing. V and J calls and clone size are those listed in that table; D and trimming were worked out from the DNA. The table lists approximately 130,000 clones, 75% to 90% of them singletons, with 15% to 20% in the top ten. V lost 1 base and J 1 base, leaving 11 bases between the germline ends. Germline V lookup: CDR1 SGHRS, CDR2 YFSETQ. CDR3 length equals 15 residues. J is TRBJ2-5 and V is TRBV5-1; D gene unclear. Input material: peripheral blood. The sequence was obtained from a woman in her forties or fifties who had recovered from COVID-19. CDR3 bases: TGCGCCAGCAGCTTGACTCTGACAATCCAAGAGACCCAGTACTTC. Translating it yields CASSLTLTIQETQYF.